Reported below is one T cell receptor (beta chain). Germline V gene data show CDR1 as SGHVS and CDR2 as FQNEAQ. The CDR3 runs 16 residues. V dropped 7 bases and J dropped 5; count of bases not matched to a gene: 15. The time point was: blood 4 weeks post-SBRT, at nephrectomy. As to treatment: 15 Gy SBRT to primary tumor, nephrectomy 4 weeks later. Clear cell pathology was present in this patient's renal cell carcinoma. Method: immunoSEQ multiplex PCR; TCRdb's copy keeps in-frame clones and lacks some. The sample has roughly 160,000 clones, about 87% seen once. The sample is drawn from a study of radiation and T cells in renal cell carcinoma.

This specimen consisted of blood, obtained from a patient whose treatment included radiotherapy and nephrectomy. The chain employs TRBV7-8 and TRBJ2-5, with 8 bases matching TRBD2. This receptor was identified in a woman in her 50s with renal cell carcinoma. The CDR3 is CASTFRPGLGDETQYF. CDR3 nucleotide sequence: TGTGCCAGCACCTTTCGACCGGGACTAGGAGATGAGACCCAGTACTTC.